Listed below are T cell receptor beta chains from one sample, sequenced in a study of blood T cell repertoires in COVID-19. Using immunoSEQ multiplex PCR, the repertoire was profiled, and TCRdb retains in-frame clones only, with some absent. The sample consists of about 160,000 clones, roughly 90% of them appearing once. The sample taken for sequencing was peripheral blood. These receptors all come from a man aged 60-69 years with active or convalescent COVID-19. The conserved cysteine and the conserved F or W are not part of the CDR3 here.

TRBV28,ASSRFGGRGYT
TRBV5-5,ASSLVLWDREPQNEQF
TRBV2,ASSFGTGLVQGYT
TRBV19,ASSISGLQNTEAF
TRBV7-9,ASSFRDRNYGYT
TRBV3-1/TRBV3-2,ASSQDLRGEETQY
TRBV7-9,ASSLGGTGGLPYEQY
TRBV7-2,ASSSNKNTEAF
TRBV19,ASSPTGGWAEAF
TRBV4-1,ASSQLMRETQY
TRBV6-5,ASSYSWDRESPLH
TRBV7-9,ASSLSSGTGGTDTQY
TRBV30,AWSVPGIRNSPLH
TRBV2,ASSDRGYSNQPQH
TRBV28,ASLTGRETQY
TRBV20-1,SASLAGYYGYT
TRBV19,ASSVKRNTGELF
TRBV19,ASSYGQPTNSPLH
TRBV6-2/TRBV6-3,ASSYVAGGISETQY
TRBV3-1/TRBV3-2,ASSPLEDRTRGSGQY
TRBV7-7,ASSPGHFRNEKLF
TRBV7-9,ASSSLPNTEAF